The 21 T cell receptor beta chains below all came from one sample that was sequenced in a study of CD8 T cells in Susac syndrome. An amount of RNA that ranged from 0.5 to 1 ug was reverse transcribed with random hexamers. Via MiXCR, TCRdb re-called the immunoSEQ multiplex PCR reads, giving one row per CDR3 protein. The sample lists around 190,000 distinct CDR3 sequences; approximately 95% were seen once. Source material: CD8+ T cells from PBMCs. These receptors all come from a human donor with multiple sclerosis.

The chain uses TRBV20-1 and TRBJ2-3, with TRBD1 matching over 8 bases. With 2 bases clipped from V and 1 base from J, the junction kept 8 bases outside the gene matches. The CDR3 extends over 16 amino acids. From germline, CDR1 is DFQATT and CDR2 SNEGSKA (reference sequence). The CDR3 DNA sequence: TGCAGTGCTAGACCGCTCCAGGGGGCTCGCACAGATACGCAGTATTTT. This translates into CSARPLQGARTDTQYF.

The rearrangement joins TRBV6-5 to TRBJ2-1; D is possibly TRBD2 (5 bases). CDR1 is MNHEY and CDR2 is SVGAGI in the germline V gene. Trimming removed 0 bases at V and 1 base at J, with 13 bases between. The CDR3 consists of 17 residues. CDR3 in amino acids: CASSYSLGRASYNEQFF. The CDR3 DNA follows: TGTGCCAGCAGTTACTCGTTAGGGCGGGCGTCCTACAATGAGCAGTTCTTC.

This clonotype was observed once. The V gene is TRBV5-4, the J gene TRBJ2-7; 8 bases are shared with TRBD2. This CDR3 has 14 residues. The V gene end was trimmed by 3 bases and the J gene end by 6 bases; junction bases not matched to a gene: 8. CDR1 and CDR2 (germline): SGHNT, YYREEE (reference sequence). CDR3 sequence: CASSSRTSSGEQYF. The CDR3 coding sequence is TGTGCCAGCAGCTCGCGGACTAGCTCTGGCGAGCAGTACTTC. The whole variable domain, remainder taken from reference TRBV5-4 and TRBJ2-7, is ETGVTQSPTHLIKTRGQQVTLRCSSQSGHNTVSWYQQALGQGPQFIFQYYREEENGRGNFPPRFSGLQFPNYSSELNVNALELDDSALYLCASSSRTSSGEQYFGPGTRLTVT.

CDR3 sequence (DNA): TGTGCCAGCAGTGATTCGCACCAGTACTTC. It yields the protein CASSDSHQYF. The chain uses TRBV6-1 and TRBJ2-5; D is uncertain. Trimming left V 3 bases short and J 10 bases short, with 6 bases between. The CDR3 spans 10 residues. Germline V gene sequence: CDR1 MNHNS, CDR2 SASEGT.

The V and J genes are TRBV27 and TRBJ2-4; D may be TRBD2 (6 bases). Germline values: CDR1 MNHEY, CDR2 SMNVEV (reference sequence). Trimming left V 7 bases short and J 8 bases short, with 18 bases between. This CDR3 comprises 14 residues. DNA of the CDR3: TGTGCCAGCACCCCGGGGGTGGGATCGCACATTCAGTACTTC. It encodes CASTPGVGSHIQYF.

The CDR3 is CSVEDQLSETQETQYF. Here the CDR3 DNA reads TGCAGCGTTGAAGATCAGCTGTCGGAGACGCAAGAGACCCAGTACTTC. The chain couples TRBV29-1 to TRBJ2-5; D is ambiguous. Deletions cut 0 bases from V and 2 bases from J, with 16 bases between. CDR3 length: 16 residues. Germline CDR1 SQVTM, CDR2 ANQGSEA.

V and J are TRBV3-1 and TRBJ2-7, with 7 bases lining up with TRBD1. V trimming: 3 bases; J trimming: 6 bases; junction bases outside the gene matches: 14. Germline CDR1 and CDR2: LGHDT and YNNKEL (reference sequence). The CDR3 consists of 16 residues. The CDR3 bases are TGTGCCAGCAGCCACGCCCGGACAGGCATAAGGGTCGAGCAGTACTTC. It translates to CASSHARTGIRVEQYF.

The CDR3 here is CASSPRGRGGPYNEQFF. The CDR3 nucleotides read TGCGCCAGCAGCCCCCGGGGCAGGGGAGGACCCTACAATGAGCAGTTCTTC. V gene TRBV4-1 combines with J gene TRBJ2-1, with D tentatively TRBD1 or TRBD2 (6 bases each). Between the trimmed V and J ends, which lost 4 bases and 2 bases, there was a span of 18 bases. CDR1 and CDR2 (germline): MGHRA, YSYEKL. CDR3 length equals 17 residues.

The rearrangement joins TRBV6-5 to TRBJ2-1; 12 nucleotides match TRBD1. Germline lookup yields CDR1 MNHEY and CDR2 SVGAGI. The V segment lost 4 bases and the J segment 7 bases; nucleotides outside the gene matches: 5. This CDR3 region has 15 residues. The CDR3 DNA reads TGTGCCAGCAGTTGGGGACAGGGGGCGAAGAATGAGCAGTTCTTC. It specifies CASSWGQGAKNEQFF.

The V call is TRBV6-1, the J call TRBJ2-7; TRBD1 aligns across 9 bases. J was trimmed by 2 bases and V by 2 bases; bases with no gene match: 4. Germline CDR1 and CDR2: MNHNS and SASEGT. CDR3 length: 15 amino acids. This CDR3 is CASSELYRGPYEQYF. The CDR3, as DNA: TGTGCCAGCAGTGAATTGTACAGGGGGCCCTACGAGCAGTACTTC.

This rearrangement joins TRBV13 to TRBJ1-1; D gene ambiguous. Germline loops: CDR1 PRHDT, CDR2 FYEKMQ (reference sequence). The CDR3 has 12 residues. The V end lost 5 bases, the J end lost 9 bases, and 13 bases lay between the germline ends. The CDR3 reads CASSTRKYQAFF. The CDR3 bases are TGTGCCAGCAGCACCCGAAAATACCAAGCTTTCTTT.

J is TRBJ2-2 and V is TRBV2; no reliable D call. The ends were cut back, 6 bases at V and 0 bases at J, with 5 bases in the middle. The CDR3 has 13 amino acids. From germline, CDR1 is SNHLY and CDR2 FYNNEI. The CDR3 bases are TGTGCCAGCAGGGTAACGAACACCGGGGAGCTGTTTTTT. Protein product: CASRVTNTGELFF.

The chain links TRBV7-2 to TRBJ1-6, with D possibly matching TRBD1 (6 bases). The CDR3 spans 16 residues. Germline V gives CDR1 SGHTA, CDR2 FQGNSA. With 5 bases removed from V and 8 bases from J, the gap between germline ends came to 19 bases. CDR3: CASSALLQGGDSPLHF. Written as DNA, the CDR3 is TGTGCCAGCAGCGCCCTTCTACAGGGCGGCGATTCACCCCTCCACTTT.

The chain joins TRBV6-6 to TRBJ2-7; 7 nucleotides agree with TRBD1. After removal of 0 bases from V and 2 bases from J, the junction contained 1 base not matched to a gene. The CDR3 consists of 14 residues. CDR1 is MNHNY and CDR2 is SVGAGI in the germline V gene (reference sequence). CDR3 region: CASSYSTGTYEQYF. The CDR3 coding sequence is TGTGCCAGCAGTTACTCGACAGGGACCTACGAGCAGTACTTC.

V usage is TRBV24-1 and J usage is TRBJ2-2; unclear D gene. Germline-derived CDR1 and CDR2 are KGHDR and SFDVKD. V lost 3 bases to trimming and J lost 1 base, with 2 bases between them. The CDR3 runs to 13 residues. The CDR3 DNA reads as TGTGCCACCAGTGATCGGAACACCGGGGAGCTGTTTTTT. Translated: CATSDRNTGELFF.

In its sample, this clonotype was seen once. The rearrangement joins TRBV4-2 to TRBJ1-1; perhaps TRBD1 as D (5 bases). Trimming stripped 4 bases from V and 7 bases from J, with 7 bases between. Germline V gene data show CDR1 as LGHNA and CDR2 as YNFKEQ. CDR3 length equals 11 residues. CDR3 loop: CASSPGGEAFF. The CDR3, as DNA: TGTGCCAGCAGCCCTGGGGGTGAAGCTTTCTTT.

The chain is built from TRBV9 and TRBJ1-1, with D possibly being TRBD1 (5 bases). The CDR3 runs to 14 residues. CDR1 and CDR2 (germline): SGDLS, YYNGEE. V lost 0 bases and J lost 7, with 13 bases in between. The CDR3 sequence: CASSVVGGAHEAFF. The CDR3 nucleotides are TGTGCCAGCAGCGTAGTAGGAGGGGCCCATGAAGCTTTCTTT.

The chain links TRBV5-6 to TRBJ2-7; unclear D gene. The CDR3 has 14 amino acids. Germline values: CDR1 SGHDT, CDR2 YYEEEE. Trimming shortened V by 2 bases and J by 2 bases, and 11 bases separated the two germline ends. The CDR3 nucleotides are TGTGCCAGCAGCTTTCTACCACATGCCTACGAGCAGTACTTC. Its protein product is CASSFLPHAYEQYF.

The rearrangement uses TRBV9 and TRBJ1-1; D is uncertain. The CDR3 extends over 12 amino acids. V was clipped by 4 bases and J by 6 bases, with 10 bases between them. Germline V gene sequence: CDR1 SGDLS, CDR2 YYNGEE. The CDR3 DNA follows: TGTGCCAGCAGCTCCCACGGGGCTGAAGCTTTCTTT. Its translation: CASSSHGAEAFF.

The J gene is TRBJ1-1, the V gene TRBV29-1; no reliable D call. The germline gives CDR1 SQVTM, CDR2 ANQGSEA. V lost 7 bases, J lost 3 bases, and 21 bases lay in between. The CDR3 has 15 amino acids. The CDR3 region has the DNA TGCAGCGGCCTCCGTATTTCGGGATTGGACACTGAAGCTTTCTTT. This gives the protein CSGLRISGLDTEAFF. The full variable domain, its missing parts supplied by reference TRBV29-1 and TRBJ1-1, is SAVISQKPSRDICQRGTSLTIQCQVDSQVTMMFWYRQQPGQSLTLIATANQGSEATYESGFVIDKFPISRPNLTFSTLTVSNMSPEDSSIYLCSGLRISGLDTEAFFGQGTRLTVV.

The J gene is TRBJ1-1, the V gene TRBV29-1; possibly TRBD1 for D (5 bases). Trimming pared 4 bases from V and 11 bases from J, leaving 14 bases between. The CDR3 consists of 11 residues. Germline CDR1 SQVTM, CDR2 ANQGSEA. CDR3 region: CSVGGAGQAFF. The CDR3 DNA follows: TGCAGCGTTGGAGGGGCAGGTCAGGCTTTCTTT.